This TCR beta chain comes out of a study of cytotoxic CD8 clonotypes in ibrutinib-treated CLL. Whole-study context: Mean productive templates were about 250,000; mean productive rearrangements were fewer than 95,000.

Here immunoSEQ multiplex PCR was the method, and the copy in TCRdb shows in-frame clones only, minus some. The sample carries 190,000 or so clones, around three quarters recorded once. This CDR3 contains 15 residues. After removal of 5 bases from V and 6 bases from J, the junction contained 12 bases not matched to a gene. Germline values: CDR1 MNHEY, CDR2 SMNVEV (reference sequence). The source of this sequence is a human donor with chronic lymphocytic leukemia. The sample consisted of PBMCs, taken after 24 months of ibrutinib treatment. V usage is TRBV27 and J usage is TRBJ1-2; TRBD1 aligns across 7 bases. The CDR3 DNA follows: TGTGCCAGCAGTCTCCGGAGAGGGGGCGCAGATGGCTACACCTTC. Translating it yields CASSLRRGGADGYTF.